Here is one TCR beta chain with its context. These data are taken from a study of blood T cell repertoires in COVID-19. The V and J ends lost 4 bases and 6 bases, in that order; junction bases with no gene match: 6. The CDR3 extends over 15 amino acids. From germline, CDR1 is LGHDT and CDR2 YNNKEL (reference sequence). Original methodology: Reference gene primers were amplified, and this amplification served to estimate nucleated cell counts. Measured with immunoSEQ multiplex PCR; TCRdb has only the in-frame clones, and not every one. That table supplies the V and J calls and clone size; D and trimming were determined from the DNA. The table lists around 270,000 clones, approximately 90% of them singletons.

The sequencing sample was made of peripheral blood. This TCR came from a man aged 55-75 years who had recovered from COVID-19. The chain uses TRBV3-1 (or the pseudogene TRBV3-2) and TRBJ2-3; TRBD2 agrees at 11 bases. The CDR3 coding sequence is TGTGCCAGCAGCCGCACTAGCGGGGGAGGGGATACGCAGTATTTT. As protein: CASSRTSGGGDTQYF.